One and the same sample provided the 31 T cell receptor beta chains below, sequenced in a study of molecular identifiers for immune sequencing clone quantification. TCRdb reprocessed the PCR reads with MiXCR, giving one entry per CDR3 protein. The table has approximately 500,000 distinct CDR3 sequences, roughly 23% seen once. Source material: naive CD8+ T cells from blood, with Jurkat cell RNA spiked in. Subset meaning: FACS-sorted CD8+CD4-CCR7+CD45RA+ naive T cells. The source of these receptors is a human donor in good health. Some libraries in this study had Jurkat cell RNA spiked in.

This clonotype has a count of ten or more. This chain links TRBV13 with TRBJ1-5, with 7 bases that match TRBD1. Trimming cost V 5 bases and J 4 bases; bases outside gene matches: 5. The CDR3 length is 14 residues. Germline CDR1 is PRHDT and CDR2 is FYEKMQ (reference sequence). This CDR3 is CASSGGQTNQPQHF. Written as DNA, the CDR3 is TGTGCCAGCAGCGGGGGACAGACTAATCAGCCCCAGCATTTT.

This clonotype was seen more than once but under ten times. The V and J genes are TRBV20-1 and TRBJ2-7, with 7 bases that match TRBD2. The V segment lost 0 bases and the J segment 1 base; nucleotides outside the gene matches: 6. Germline loops: CDR1 DFQATT, CDR2 SNEGSKA (reference sequence). This CDR3 region has 15 residues. The CDR3 spells CSARDGLAGSYEQYF. The CDR3 DNA reads as TGCAGTGCTAGAGATGGGTTAGCGGGTTCCTACGAGCAGTACTTC.

In this sample, this clonotype turned up once. Relative to the germline gene, one junction end is altered; a read error may explain this. DNA of the CDR3: TGTGCCAGCAGGATCGGGGGGGAGTCCCCCGGGGAGCTGGTTTTT. It specifies CASRIGGESPGELVF. This chain uses TRBV12-3 or TRBV12-4 with TRBJ2-2; 8 bases match TRBD2. CDR3 size: 15 residues.

The chain recombines TRBV20-1 with TRBJ2-7; D possibly corresponds to TRBD1 (5 bases). CDR1 and CDR2 (germline): DFQATT, SNEGSKA (reference sequence). The CDR3 spans 15 residues. V was shortened by 4 bases and J by 4 bases, with 20 bases between the two germline ends. Here the CDR3 DNA reads TGCAGTGCTACTAGTCCGACAGTGCACGGGTACGAGCAGTACTTC. Protein sequence: CSATSPTVHGYEQYF.

This clonotype appeared a few times. The chain is built from TRBV25-1 and TRBJ2-1; 8 bases line up with TRBD2. Germline V gene data show CDR1 as MGHDK and CDR2 as SYGVNS. The CDR3 is 16 residues long. V trimming: 4 bases; J trimming: 6 bases; junction bases outside the gene matches: 11. CDR3 sequence: CASSAPTGTSSNEQFF. The CDR3, as DNA: TGTGCCAGCAGTGCACCAACCGGGACTAGTTCCAATGAGCAGTTCTTC.

The chain joins TRBV11-2 to TRBJ1-1; D ambiguous. This CDR3 is 16 amino acids long. Germline V gene lookup returns CDR1 SGHAT and CDR2 FQNNGV. Trimming left V 5 bases short and J 4 bases short, with 20 bases between. Here the CDR3 DNA reads TGTGCCAGCAGCACTAGCAACCCTCATATTGGCACTGAAGCTTTCTTT. Protein sequence: CASSTSNPHIGTEAFF.

This clonotype was recorded at least ten times. The V call is TRBV5-4, the J call TRBJ2-1, with D tentatively TRBD2 (5 bases). V was clipped by 4 bases and J by 6 bases, with 8 bases between them. The CDR3 has 12 amino acids. Germline CDR1 and CDR2: SGHNT and YYREEE (reference sequence). For the CDR3, the DNA is TGTGCCAGCAGCGGGAGCGGCAATGAGCAGTTCTTC. Encoded protein: CASSGSGNEQFF.

This clonotype was seen at least ten times. The genes are TRBV4-1 and TRBJ2-2, with 10 bases matching TRBD1. The junction had 5 bases not matched to a gene; V was cut back by 0 bases and J by 7 bases. Germline V lookup: CDR1 MGHRA, CDR2 YSYEKL. The CDR3 totals 16 residues. The CDR3 DNA reads TGCGCCAGCAGCCAAGAACCGGGACAGGGGTTCGGGGAGCTGTTTTTT. Its translation: CASSQEPGQGFGELFF.

This clonotype was seen ten or more times. The chain recombines TRBV2 with TRBJ2-3, with 11 bases identical to TRBD2. V lost 5 bases and J lost 0; bases outside the gene matches: 4. The CDR3 has 16 amino acids. CDR1 is SNHLY, CDR2 FYNNEI, per germline. CDR3 amino acids: CASSPGLAASTDTQYF. As DNA, the CDR3 is TGTGCCAGCAGTCCGGGACTAGCGGCTAGCACAGATACGCAGTATTTT.

This clonotype was detected a few times. The chain recombines TRBV6-6 with TRBJ2-7, with TRBD2 matching over 11 bases. The CDR3 loop spans 15 amino acids. Germline V gene sequence: CDR1 MNHNY, CDR2 SVGAGI (reference sequence). With V trimmed by 1 base and J by 5 bases, 4 bases remained unmatched. CDR3: CASSYLAGGYHEQYF. The CDR3, as DNA: TGTGCCAGCAGTTACTTAGCGGGAGGGTATCACGAGCAGTACTTC.

This clonotype was found many times. The chain carries TRBV9 and TRBJ1-5, with 8 bases matching TRBD1. This CDR3 is built from 14 residues. Germline V gives CDR1 SGDLS, CDR2 YYNGEE. V shed 3 bases, J shed 4 bases, and the junction held 3 bases outside the gene matches. In DNA form, the CDR3 reads TGTGCCAGCAGCGAGACAGGGGCGAATCAGCCCCAGCATTTT. Its translation is CASSETGANQPQHF.

This clonotype was seen at least ten times. The CDR3 spells CASSPPGQVPSYEQYF. In DNA form, the CDR3 reads TGCGCCAGCAGCCCTCCGGGACAGGTTCCCTCCTACGAGCAGTACTTC. The chain uses TRBV5-1 and TRBJ2-7; 8 bases match TRBD1. V lost 4 bases to trimming and J lost 0 bases; unmatched junction nucleotides: 9. Germline values: CDR1 SGHRS, CDR2 YFSETQ. The CDR3 spans 16 residues. The full variable domain, rest sourced from reference TRBV5-1 and TRBJ2-7, is KAGVTQTPRYLIKTRGQQVTLSCSPISGHRSVSWYQQTPGQGLQFLFEYFSETQRNKGNFPGRFSGRQFSNSRSEMNVSTLELGDSALYLCASSPPGQVPSYEQYFGPGTRLTVT.

This clonotype was recorded a few times. One junction end disagrees with the germline gene, perhaps due to a read error. The rearrangement links TRBV7-9 to TRBJ2-5, with 11 nucleotides matching TRBD1. The germline CDR1 and CDR2 sequences are SEHNR and FQNEAQ (reference sequence). CDR3 length: 16 amino acids. CDR3 protein: CASSRWTGGGSETRYF. CDR3 bases: TGTGCCAGCAGCAGATGGACAGGGGGCGGATCGGAGACCCGGTACTTC.

This chain connects TRBV28 to TRBJ2-5; 14 nucleotides match TRBD2. The CDR3 covers 17 residues. Trimming cost V 3 bases and J 5 bases; bases outside gene matches: 8. Germline V lookup: CDR1 MDHEN, CDR2 SYDVKM. CDR3 DNA sequence: TGTGCCAGCAGTTTGGGGCCCGGGACTAGCGGGAGTGAGACCCAGTACTTC. Protein product: CASSLGPGTSGSETQYF. The complete variable domain, with remaining parts taken from reference TRBV28 and TRBJ2-5, reads DVKVTQSSRYLVKRTGEKVFLECVQDMDHENMFWYRQDPGLGLRLIYFSYDVKMKEKGDIPEGYSVSREKKERFSLILESASTNQTSMYLCASSLGPGTSGSETQYFGPGTRLLVL.

This clonotype occurred a few times. V and J are TRBV29-1 and TRBJ1-6; the D gene is possibly TRBD1 (6 bases). Per germline, CDR1 SQVTM and CDR2 ANQGSEA. Deletions cut 6 bases from V and 0 bases from J, with 15 bases between. The CDR3 extends over 16 amino acids. The chain's CDR3 is CSVDDRLDSYNSPLHF. DNA of the CDR3: TGCAGCGTAGACGACAGGCTGGACTCCTATAATTCACCCCTCCACTTT.

This clonotype turned up a few times. The chain combines TRBV7-2 with TRBJ2-7, with D hard to call. The CDR3 has 13 amino acids. Germline CDR1 reads SGHTA; CDR2 reads FQGNSA. V lost 5 bases to trimming and J lost 3 bases, with 11 bases between them. CDR3 in DNA: TGTGCCAGCAGCCTCAGAGTGGTCTACGAGCAGTACTTC. It translates to CASSLRVVYEQYF.

This clonotype appeared a few times. V and J are TRBV7-6 and TRBJ2-3, with 9 positions matching TRBD1. This CDR3 contains 16 residues. Looked up from germline, CDR1 is SGHVS and CDR2 is FNYEAQ. Trimming removed 5 bases from V and 4 bases from J; junction bases left unmatched: 10. The CDR3 spells CASSRTGVPIADTQYF. Here the CDR3 DNA reads TGTGCCAGCAGCCGGACAGGGGTACCAATCGCAGATACGCAGTATTTT.

This clonotype was detected ten times or more. The chain is built from TRBV4-1 and TRBJ1-5; D not certain. Trimming shortened V by 0 bases and J by 2 bases, and 8 bases separated the two germline ends. The CDR3 consists of 15 residues. Germline CDR1 is MGHRA and CDR2 is YSYEKL. CDR3 DNA: TGCGCCAGCAGCCAAGAAACGCTCGGCAATCAGCCCCAGCATTTT. It translates to CASSQETLGNQPQHF.

The V call is TRBV4-1, the J call TRBJ2-1; D is possibly TRBD2 (5 bases). The V gene's germline CDR1 is MGHRA and CDR2 YSYEKL. V was shortened by 1 base and J by 2 bases, with 15 bases between the two germline ends. The CDR3 contains 17 residues. The CDR3 region is CASSQGKGATPYNEQFF. The DNA of the CDR3 is TGCGCCAGCAGCCAAGGAAAGGGAGCGACCCCCTACAATGAGCAGTTCTTC.

V gene TRBV27 combines with J gene TRBJ2-7; TRBD1 aligns across 8 bases. This CDR3 has 15 residues. The V gene end was trimmed by 2 bases and the J gene end by 2 bases; junction bases not matched to a gene: 5. Germline CDR1 and CDR2: MNHEY and SMNVEV (reference sequence). The DNA of the CDR3 is TGTGCCAGCAGTTTAGGGACAGGCTCTACCTACGAGCAGTACTTC. Protein sequence: CASSLGTGSTYEQYF.

The chain employs TRBV13 and TRBJ1-2; D remains unclear. The CDR3 consists of 14 residues. In germline, CDR1 is PRHDT, CDR2 FYEKMQ (reference sequence). The V gene lost 2 bases and the J gene lost 8 bases, with 15 bases spanning the gap. The CDR3 loop is CASSLTTATEGYTF. For the CDR3, the DNA is TGTGCCAGCAGCTTAACTACAGCCACGGAGGGCTACACCTTC.

This clonotype was detected a few times. The CDR3: CASSQDLSFHQPQHF. The CDR3 DNA sequence: TGCGCCAGCAGCCAAGATTTGAGTTTCCATCAGCCCCAGCATTTT. The chain carries TRBV4-3 and TRBJ1-5; D is ambiguous. The CDR3 is made up of 15 amino acids. Germline CDR1 LGHNA, CDR2 YSLEER. V lost 0 bases and J lost 5, with 11 bases in between.

The chain combines TRBV19 with TRBJ2-2; 8 bases map to TRBD1. After removal of 3 bases from V and 8 bases from J, the junction contained 2 bases not matched to a gene. This CDR3 is 13 amino acids long. Germline assignment: CDR1 LNHDA and CDR2 SQIVND (reference sequence). The chain's CDR3 is CASSIGTGGELFF. The CDR3 DNA reads TGTGCCAGTAGTATTGGGACAGGAGGGGAGCTGTTTTTT. Variable domain in full (rest from reference TRBV19 and TRBJ2-2): DGGITQSPKYLFRKEGQNVTLSCEQNLNHDAMYWYRQDPGQGLRLIYYSQIVNDFQKGDIAEGYSVSREKKESFPLTVTSAQKNPTAFYLCASSIGTGGELFFGEGSRLTVL.

This clonotype was observed a handful of times. The genes are TRBV6-1 and TRBJ2-7; D assignment may be TRBD1 or TRBD2 (5 bases each). Germline CDR1 and CDR2: MNHNS and SASEGT. This CDR3 has 16 amino acids. V was trimmed by 2 bases and J by 2 bases, leaving 16 bases between them. The CDR3 reads CASSERGPGTAYEQYF. CDR3 DNA sequence: TGTGCCAGCAGTGAAAGAGGTCCCGGGACGGCCTACGAGCAGTACTTC.

This chain joins TRBV4-3 and TRBJ2-7, with 7 nucleotides matching TRBD2. The V gene's germline CDR1 is LGHNA and CDR2 YSLEER. The CDR3 has 16 amino acids. V was pared by 1 base and J by 5 bases, with 11 bases of the junction left unmatched. The CDR3 DNA is TGCGCCAGCAGCCAAGGGGTACTAGCGAGGGGCGACGAGCAGTACTTC. It codes for CASSQGVLARGDEQYF.

This clonotype was seen at least ten times. This rearrangement joins TRBV29-1 to TRBJ1-2, with TRBD1 as a possible D gene (5 bases). The V end was cut by 0 bases, the J end by 10 bases, with 15 bases between. The CDR3 has 13 amino acids. Per the germline V gene, CDR1 is SQVTM and CDR2 is ANQGSEA. CDR3 loop: CSVEDRTGDHYTF. The CDR3 DNA reads TGCAGCGTTGAAGATAGAACAGGAGATCACTACACCTTC.

This clonotype was counted many times. This chain uses TRBV7-8 with TRBJ2-1, with 12 bases fitting TRBD2. Germline CDR1 is SGHVS and CDR2 is FQNEAQ. This CDR3 region has 15 residues. The V and J ends lost 5 bases and 8 bases, in that order; junction bases with no gene match: 7. DNA for the CDR3: TGTGCCAGCAGCCCCTCTAGCGGGGGGGCCGATGAGCAGTTCTTC. This sequence encodes CASSPSSGGADEQFF.

A few counts support this clonotype. The V call is TRBV24-1, the J call TRBJ2-1; TRBD2 aligns across 12 bases. The V gene end was trimmed by 3 bases and the J gene end by 11 bases; junction bases not matched to a gene: 10. The CDR3 length is 16 residues. Per the germline V gene, CDR1 is KGHDR and CDR2 is SFDVKD. In DNA, the CDR3 is TGTGCCACCAGTGATCCAGGACTAGCGGGATTAGGACAGCAGTTCTTC. Amino acids: CATSDPGLAGLGQQFF.

In the case of this clonotype: This may be a read error: a much more frequent sequence differs by one nucleotide. Here the CDR3 DNA reads TGTGCCAGCAGTTTTGGCCAGAGCACTGAAGCTTTCTTT. Its protein is CASSFGQSTEAFF. V usage is TRBV28 and J usage is TRBJ1-1, with D hard to call. This CDR3 is built from 13 residues. Trimming pared 3 bases from V and 4 bases from J, leaving 9 bases between. Per germline, CDR1 MDHEN and CDR2 SYDVKM.

Many counts were recorded for this clonotype. The chain couples TRBV21-1 to TRBJ1-5. TRBV21-1 is flagged as a pseudogene. There are 17 residues in the CDR3. CDR3 sequence reads: CASSKIGAVVSNQPQHF. CDR3 coding DNA: TGTGCCAGCAGCAAGATTGGTGCTGTGGTTAGCAATCAGCCCCAGCATTTT.

This sequence joins TRBV6-2 or TRBV6-3 and TRBJ2-1; 11 bases fit TRBD2. This CDR3 is built from 16 residues. V gave up 6 bases and J gave up 3 bases; unmatched junction bases: 7. CDR1 and CDR2 from the germline V gene are MNHEY and SVGEGT. The CDR3 region has the DNA TGTGCCAGCAGCGAGACTAGCGGGATCAACTACAATGAGCAGTTCTTC. As protein: CASSETSGINYNEQFF.